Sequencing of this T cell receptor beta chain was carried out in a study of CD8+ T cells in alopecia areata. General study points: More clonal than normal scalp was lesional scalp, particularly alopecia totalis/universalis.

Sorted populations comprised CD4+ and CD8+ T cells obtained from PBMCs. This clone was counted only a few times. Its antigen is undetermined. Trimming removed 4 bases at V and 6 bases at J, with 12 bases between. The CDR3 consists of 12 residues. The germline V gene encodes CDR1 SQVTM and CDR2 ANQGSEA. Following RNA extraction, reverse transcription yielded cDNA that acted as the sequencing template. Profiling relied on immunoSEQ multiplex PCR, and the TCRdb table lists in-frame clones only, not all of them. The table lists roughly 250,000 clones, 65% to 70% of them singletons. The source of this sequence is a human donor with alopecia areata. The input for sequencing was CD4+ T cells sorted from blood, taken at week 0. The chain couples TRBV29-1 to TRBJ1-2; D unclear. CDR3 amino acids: CSVGGGPNGYTF. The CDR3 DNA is TGCAGCGTTGGTGGCGGACCAAATGGCTACACCTTC.